This T cell receptor (beta chain) was found in a study of CXCR3-negative and CXCR3-positive naive CD8 T cells. The TRB libraries of cDNA were built by UMI-labeled 5' RACE. TCRdb reprocessed the 5' RACE reads and stores each CDR3 protein as one record, lacking DNA. Its table lists about 150,000 distinct CDR3 sequences. As concerns this clonotype: Its matching antigen is unknown.

Germline lookup yields CDR1 SEHNR and CDR2 FQNEAQ (reference sequence). This CDR3 has 15 residues. Whole-study results and caveats: TRBV-TRBJ usage was similar across naive CXCR3 subsets but distinct in memory cells. TRB CDR3s of CXCR3-positive naive cells were more hydrophobic than those of CXCR3-negative naive cells. Fresh PBMCs went into most assays, and CXCR3 expression partly declined after cryopreservation.

Sequencing input: naive CXCR3+ CD8+ T cells from blood. Subset in this sample: CD45RO-CCR7+CD27+CD95- naive CD8+ T cells expressing CXCR3 (TNR3+). This clonotype was sampled from a human donor in good health. Some clones in this sample may be carry-over from other donors' samples. This chain uses TRBV7-9 with TRBJ2-7; TCRdb calls TRBD1, which cannot be checked without DNA. The CDR3 protein is CASSPGTGEPYEQYF.